Sequencing of this T cell receptor (beta chain) was carried out in a study of CD8+CD57+ T cells in acquired aplastic anemia. Study overall: Quantities of DNA derived from sorted CD4+ and CD8+ cells averaged approximately 3 ug.

This clonotype was detected a few times. As yet, its antigen is unknown. Study-level results: Overlapping CD8+ CDR3 repertoires of patients and controls contained under 35 shared sequences. In CD8+ cells, Simpson's diversity showed no significant difference between patients and controls.

Germline CDR1 is MNHEY and CDR2 is SVGAGI. The trim removed 2 bases at V and 12 bases at J, leaving 10 bases unmatched. This CDR3 is built from 14 residues. Patients chosen for sequencing had CD8+CD57+ cells that had expanded, as shown by flow cytometry. Therapy had not been given to patients before blood sampling. CDR3 and TCR beta VDJ profiling relied on genomic DNA as the template. TCRdb passed the reads through MiXCR, listing each CDR3 protein once. The sample records hundreds of thousands of distinct CDR3 sequences, more than 25% being singletons. The material sequenced was sorted CD4+, CD8+, or CD8+CD57+ T cells (not recorded which) from PBMCs. The clonotype comes from a human donor with aplastic anemia. V and J are TRBV6-5 and TRBJ2-3, with TRBD2 matching 8 bases. CDR3 amino acids: CASSYQRESRSQYF. For the CDR3, the DNA is TGTGCCAGCAGTTACCAGCGGGAGAGTAGATCACAGTATTTT.